Shown below are 5 T cell receptor beta chains from a single sample sequenced in a study of shared clonotypes between healthy human individuals. Cells designated naive CD8 were CD45RO-negative and were positively selected for CCR7, with terminally differentiated effector memory CD45RA+ cells excluded. Profiled with immunoSEQ multiplex PCR; TCRdb holds only in-frame clones, not every one. The sample contains 1.5 million to 2.5 million clones, roughly 94% of which appear only once. The sequencing sample was made of naive CD8+ T cells sorted from blood. Source of these receptors: a man aged 18 to 29 in good health.

Turning to this clone: Compared with germline, one end of the junction differs, possibly owing to a read error. The chain carries TRBV7-7 and TRBJ2-5, with TRBD2 matching over 9 bases. Germline assignment: CDR1 SSHAT and CDR2 FNYEAQ (reference sequence). The CDR3 is 15 amino acids. The DNA for the CDR3 is TGTGCTAGCAGCTTAGCTAGCGGGGCCCAAGAGACCCAGTACTTC. Its translation: CASSLASGAQETQYF.

This chain connects TRBV4-1 to TRBJ2-7, with 9 bases fitting TRBD1. The CDR3 spans 15 residues. J was trimmed by 4 bases and V by 4 bases; bases with no gene match: 8. The germline CDR1 and CDR2 sequences are MGHRA and YSYEKL. In DNA, the CDR3 is TGCGCCAGCAGCCTCAGACGGACAGGGGTGTACGAGCAGTACTTC. Protein sequence: CASSLRRTGVYEQYF.

Concerning this clone itself: The sample has other DNA sequences that encode this CDR3 too. V usage is TRBV7-9 and J usage is TRBJ2-7; 7 nucleotides line up with TRBD1. The CDR3 runs to 15 residues. With 4 bases clipped from V and 0 bases from J, the junction kept 6 bases outside the gene matches. Germline V lookup: CDR1 SEHNR, CDR2 FQNEAQ (reference sequence). CDR3 bases: TGTGCCAGCAGCTCCCTGACAGGGAGCTCCTACGAGCAGTACTTC. Translating it yields CASSSLTGSSYEQYF.

The chain couples TRBV4-3 to TRBJ2-7, with a tentative D call TRBD1 (6 bases). The CDR3 covers 14 residues. Per germline, CDR1 LGHNA and CDR2 YSLEER. Trimming took 4 bases from V and 3 from J, leaving 13 bases between them. The CDR3 loop is CASSLDTGYYEQYF. The CDR3 nucleotides are TGCGCCAGCAGCCTGGATACAGGGTACTACGAGCAGTACTTC.

The rearrangement joins TRBV2 to TRBJ1-5; 8 bases line up with TRBD1. J lost 3 bases, V lost 7 bases, and 5 bases had no gene match. The CDR3 consists of 14 residues. Germline-derived CDR1 and CDR2 are SNHLY and FYNNEI. The chain's CDR3 is CASTGGLNNQPQHF. CDR3 nucleotide sequence: TGTGCCAGCACAGGGGGCCTGAACAATCAGCCCCAGCATTTT.